A selection of T cell receptor beta chains follows, all from one sample in a study of T cells in Graves' hyperthyroidism and ophthalmopathy. Via MiXCR, TCRdb re-called the multiplex PCR reads, giving one row per CDR3 protein. The table has hundreds of thousands of distinct CDR3 sequences, 46% seen once. The specimen sequenced was peripheral blood or thyroid tissue (not recorded which). The source of these receptors is a woman between 18 and 29 years old with Graves' hyperthyroidism. The CDR3 runs from the conserved cysteine through the conserved F or W. The D gene is left open where the match is weak. Only some rows state a clone size, as once, few, many or a class for expanded clones.

>14|TRBD1|TRBJ1-2|TRBV7-9|NA
CASSSGQGGYGYTF
TGTGCCAGCAGTTCTGGACAGGGTGGCTATGGCTACACCTTC
>16|NA|TRBJ1-4|TRBV5-4|NA
CASSLYLGSTNERLFF
TGTGCCAGCAGCTTGTACTTAGGGTCAACTAATGAAAGACTGTTTTTT
>15|NA|TRBJ2-7|TRBV12-3/TRBV12-4|few
CASRDSGTQAYEQYF
TGTGCCAGCAGGGACTCTGGGACACAAGCCTACGAGCAGTACTTC
>16|NA|TRBJ1-2|TRBV20-1|NA
CSARGTRRQDFGGYTF
TGCAGTGCTAGAGGCACTCGGAGGCAGGACTTCGGCGGCTACACCTTC
>15|NA|TRBJ1-5|TRBV7-9|NA
CAGSSGRYSNQPQHF
TGTGCCGGCAGCTCGGGACGGTATAGCAATCAGCCCCAGCATTTT
>14|TRBD1|TRBJ1-2|TRBV19|NA
CASGLLRTGDGYTF
TGTGCCAGCGGGTTACTTCGGACAGGGGACGGCTACACCTTC
>15|NA|TRBJ2-2|TRBV2|many
CASSAMGRNTGELFF
TGTGCCAGCAGTGCGATGGGCAGGAACACCGGGGAGCTGTTTTTT
>14|TRBD1|TRBJ1-2|TRBV7-9|few
CASSSTGAHYGYTF
TGTGCCAGCAGCTCTACAGGGGCCCACTATGGCTACACCTTC
>13|TRBD1|TRBJ1-1|TRBV2|many
CASSEQGAYEAFF
TGTGCCAGCAGTGAACAGGGGGCCTATGAAGCTTTCTTT
>13|NA|TRBJ2-1|TRBV24-1|NA
CASSLGTGNEQFF
TGTGCCAGCAGCCTCGGGACTGGCAATGAGCAGTTCTTC
>16|NA|TRBJ2-2|TRBV25-1|NA
CASSEYGGGGTGELFF
TGTGCCAGCAGTGAATACGGGGGAGGGGGAACCGGGGAGCTGTTTTTT
>14|NA|TRBJ1-5|TRBV7-2|NA
CASSVTGARQPQHF
TGTGCCAGCAGTGTTACAGGCGCACGTCAGCCCCAGCATTTT
>13|NA|TRBJ1-2|TRBV7-6|many
CASSPTASYGYTF
TGTGCCAGCAGCCCTACAGCGAGCTATGGCTACACCTTC
>14|NA|TRBJ1-6|TRBV7-8|NA
CASSSRTENSPLHF
TGTGCCAGCAGCTCAAGGACAGAAAATTCACCCCTCCACTTT
>13|NA|TRBJ2-7|TRBV7-3|NA
CASSRKYEAEQYF
TGTGCCAGCAGCAGAAAATACGAGGCCGAGCAGTACTTC
>14|NA|TRBJ1-2|TRBV2|many
CASSVRVANYGYTF
TGTGCCAGCAGTGTTAGGGTAGCTAACTATGGCTACACCTTC
>15|NA|TRBJ1-5|TRBV7-9|NA
CASSLVARMGQPQHF
TGTGCCAGCAGCTTAGTCGCCAGAATGGGCCAGCCCCAGCATTTT
>14|NA|TRBJ1-2|TRBV15|NA
CATSSESGIAWHTF
TGTGCCACCAGCAGTGAATCGGGGATAGCCTGGCACACCTTC
>12|NA|TRBJ2-7|TRBV5-5|few
CASSARDYEQYF
TGTGCCAGCAGCGCCCGGGACTACGAGCAGTACTTC
>14|NA|TRBJ1-2|TRBV25-1|NA
CASSPSFGLYGYTF
TGTGCCAGCAGTCCCTCGTTTGGACTTTATGGCTACACCTTC
>14|NA|TRBJ1-2|TRBV9|few
CASSAARRAGGYTF
TGTGCCAGCAGCGCCGCTAGGAGGGCAGGCGGCTACACCTTC
>12|TRBD1|TRBJ1-2|TRBV29-1|many
CSAGDRAYGYTF
TGCAGCGCTGGGGACAGGGCCTATGGCTACACCTTC
>14|NA|TRBJ1-6|TRBV5-1|many
CASSLETLPAPLHF
TGCGCCAGCAGCTTGGAGACTCTCCCGGCACCCCTCCACTTT
>13|TRBD2|TRBJ2-7|TRBV7-9|few
CASSREGSYEQYF
TGTGCCAGCAGCCGGGAGGGGTCCTACGAGCAGTACTTC
>12|NA|TRBJ1-1|TRBV7-9|few
CASLPENTEAFF
TGTGCCTCATTACCAGAGAACACTGAAGCTTTCTTT
>15|TRBD1|TRBJ2-2|TRBV9|NA
CVSSGTGANTGELFF
TGTGTCAGCAGCGGGACAGGGGCGAACACCGGGGAGCTGTTTTTT
>15|NA|TRBJ2-7|TRBV2|few
CASSPPKDSSYEQYF
TGTGCCAGCAGTCCCCCTAAGGACAGCTCCTACGAGCAGTACTTC
>13|NA|TRBJ2-7|TRBV2|many
CASSENNAYEQYF
TGTGCCAGCAGTGAGAACAACGCCTACGAGCAGTACTTC
>16|NA|TRBJ1-3|TRBV2|many
CASSASPWGSGNTIYF
TGTGCCAGCAGTGCCTCCCCCTGGGGCTCTGGAAACACCATATATTTT
>14|NA|TRBJ2-5|TRBV2|NA
CASSPRTQRETQYF
TGTGCCAGCAGCCCACGTACCCAACGGGAGACCCAGTACTTC
>16|NA|TRBJ1-4|TRBV2|few
CASSELGNPTNEKLFF
TGTGCCAGCAGTGAACTCGGGAATCCAACTAATGAAAAACTGTTTTTT
>15|TRBD1|TRBJ2-2|TRBV10-3|NA
CAIRTGALSTGELFF
TGTGCCATCAGGACAGGGGCTTTGAGCACCGGGGAGCTGTTTTTT
>12|NA|TRBJ2-5|TRBV24-1|many
CATSDTRETQYF
TGTGCCACCAGTGATACTCGGGAGACCCAGTACTTC
>11|TRBD1|TRBJ2-7|TRBV29-1|NA
CSLGQGDEQYF
TGCAGCCTTGGACAGGGGGACGAGCAGTACTTC
>16|NA|TRBJ1-6|TRBV20-1|few
CSARKGSAGLNSPLHF
TGCAGTGCTAGAAAGGGTAGTGCAGGGCTTAATTCACCCCTCCACTTT
>11|NA|TRBJ2-7|TRBV7-2|many
CASGVSYEQYF
TGTGCCAGCGGCGTAAGCTACGAGCAGTACTTC
>12|TRBD2|TRBJ2-7|TRBV2|few
CASTRDGAGEYF
TGTGCCAGCACCCGGGACGGCGCGGGAGAGTACTTC
>13|NA|TRBJ1-1|TRBV20-1|few
CSARDGLNTEAFF
TGCAGTGCTAGAGACGGACTGAACACTGAAGCTTTCTTT
>14|NA|TRBJ2-2|TRBV7-2|many
CATTHQTRTGELFF
TGTGCCACCACACACCAGACCCGCACCGGGGAGCTGTTTTTT
>15|TRBD2|TRBJ2-5|TRBV7-2|NA
CASSQLLADGATQYF
TGCGCCAGCAGCCAACTCCTAGCGGACGGTGCGACCCAGTACTTC
>14|NA|TRBJ2-7|TRBV2|NA
CATLGGQRSYEQYF
TGTGCCACTCTGGGGGGGCAGAGGAGCTACGAGCAGTACTTC
>16|NA|TRBJ1-2|TRBV25-1|many
CASSERDTGFYRGYTF
TGTGCCAGCAGTGAAAGGGACACCGGTTTCTATCGGGGCTACACCTTC
>13|TRBD2|TRBJ2-7|TRBV11-1|NA
CASGNSGTYEQYF
TGTGCCAGCGGGAATAGCGGGACCTACGAGCAGTACTTC
>17|NA|TRBJ1-3|TRBV7-9|many
CASSLVLSRLDGNTIYF
TGTGCCAGCAGCTTAGTTCTATCGAGGCTAGACGGAAACACCATATATTTT
>16|NA|TRBJ1-3|TRBV7-2|many
CASSLVDRRSGNTIYF
TGTGCCAGCAGCTTAGTCGACAGACGGTCTGGAAACACCATATATTTT
>13|NA|TRBJ1-2|TRBV7-9|many
CASSKDTNYGYTF
TGTGCCAGCAGCAAGGACACTAACTATGGCTACACCTTC